This TCR beta chain was captured by sequencing in a study of early T cells in non-severe SARS-CoV-2 infection. TCRdb re-derived calls from the 5' RACE reads in MiXCR, one entry per CDR3 protein. This repertoire shows under 140,000 distinct CDR3 sequences, roughly an eighth found once; its top ten account for 3.5% to 4%. CDR3 length equals 14 residues. V gave up 3 bases and J gave up 3 bases; unmatched junction bases: 3. This clonotype came up a few times. As yet, its antigen is unknown. General study results and limits: Matching with VDJdb favored anti-spike CD8 responses (missing private and CD4 specificities).

The V call is TRBV12-3 or TRBV12-4, the J call TRBJ1-2; TRBD1 aligns across 8 bases. Sequenced here: whole blood, sampled at baseline. The source is an adult who was a healthcare worker with PCR-confirmed SARS-CoV-2 infection or an uninfected control (not recorded which). The CDR3 DNA follows: TGTGCCAGCAGTTTGGGACAGGACTACTATGGCTACACCTTC. This encodes CASSLGQDYYGYTF.